The T cell receptor beta chain under discussion was sequenced for a study of T-cell reconstitution after alpha-beta-depleted transplantation in children. At least ten counts were recorded for this clonotype. The CDR3 totals 13 residues. V was trimmed by 1 base and J by 8 bases, leaving 12 bases between them. Germline V gene sequence: CDR1 SQVTM, CDR2 ANQGSEA. The TCRbeta library incorporated unique molecular identifiers. TCRdb recomputed calls from the PCR reads with MiXCR, one row per CDR3 protein. This table has more than 550,000 distinct CDR3 sequences, roughly a tenth appearing once. The receptor was isolated from a human donor who donated a stem cell graft to a child with acute myeloid leukemia. V usage is TRBV29-1 and J usage is TRBJ2-4; D is possibly TRBD1 or TRBD2 (6 bases each). The starting material was PBMCs from the stem cell graft donor, obtained from the stem cell graft. CDR3 in amino acids: CSVEGAGEDIQYF. CDR3 in DNA: TGCAGCGTTGAAGGGGCAGGGGAGGACATTCAGTACTTC.